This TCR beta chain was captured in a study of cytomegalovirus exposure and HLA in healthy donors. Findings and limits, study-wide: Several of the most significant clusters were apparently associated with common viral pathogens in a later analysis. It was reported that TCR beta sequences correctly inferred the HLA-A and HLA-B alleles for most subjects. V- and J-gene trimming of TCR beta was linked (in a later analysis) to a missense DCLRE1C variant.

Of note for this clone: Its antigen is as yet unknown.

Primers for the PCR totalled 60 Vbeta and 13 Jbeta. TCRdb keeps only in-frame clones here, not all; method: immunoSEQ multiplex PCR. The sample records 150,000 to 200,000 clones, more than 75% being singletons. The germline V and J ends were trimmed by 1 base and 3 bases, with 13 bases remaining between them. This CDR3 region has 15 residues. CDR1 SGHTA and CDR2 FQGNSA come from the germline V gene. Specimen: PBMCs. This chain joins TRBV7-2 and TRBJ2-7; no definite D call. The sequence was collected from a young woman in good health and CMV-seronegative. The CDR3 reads CASSLGLGGNYEQYF. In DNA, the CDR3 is TGTGCCAGCAGCTTAGGCCTTGGCGGAAACTACGAGCAGTACTTC.